The 17 T cell receptor beta chains below come from one sample, sequenced in a study of vaccination and CD4 T cells after COVID-19. Treatment of the sample: approximately 11-day PBMC culture with coronavirus spike peptide pools or control peptides (ViraFEST assay). Investigators obtained the unexposed donor's CD4+ T cells before the COVID-19 pandemic (2011-2018). Sequence data for DNA of cultured CD4+ T cells were generated by the Oncomine TCR Beta short-read assay. A single record per CDR3 protein comes from TCRdb applying MiXCR to the PCR reads. The data hold several thousand distinct CDR3 sequences, with approximately 32% observed a single time. Their cognate antigens are unknown. Sequencing was carried out using CD4+ T cells from blood, cultured in vitro. The origin of the receptors is a human donor in good health.

This clonotype was picked up a small number of times. The chain has TRBV20-1 and TRBJ1-3; 9 bases agree with TRBD1. The length of the CDR3 is 13 residues. The junction had 6 bases not matched to a gene; V was cut back by 6 bases and J by 6 bases. Germline V gene data show CDR1 as DFQATT and CDR2 as SNEGSKA (reference sequence). The CDR3 sequence is CSAKTGGINTIYF. The CDR3 coding sequence is TGCAGTGCGAAGACAGGGGGAATAAACACCATATATTTT.

This clonotype was seen a few times. This chain links TRBV24-1 with TRBJ1-6, with TRBD1 matching over 9 bases. The CDR3 is 16 amino acids. Losses at the gene ends were 9 bases for V and 0 bases for J; bases not matched to a gene: 5. Germline loops: CDR1 KGHDR, CDR2 SFDVKD. The CDR3 DNA sequence: TGTGCCACCCCGGGACAGGGACACTCCTATAATTCACCCCTCCACTTT. Protein: CATPGQGHSYNSPLHF.

The rearrangement joins TRBV4-2 to TRBJ2-2; the D is unclear. The ends were cut back, 0 bases at V and 8 bases at J, with 13 bases in the middle. This CDR3 comprises 15 residues. From germline, CDR1 is LGHNA and CDR2 YNFKEQ. CDR3 bases: TGTGCCAGCAGCCAAGAACGAGAGATTAGGGGGGAGCTGTTTTTT. Its protein is CASSQEREIRGELFF.

This clonotype was detected a few times. This chain links TRBV5-1 with TRBJ2-3; D is possibly TRBD1 (6 bases). The V gene's germline CDR1 is SGHRS and CDR2 YFSETQ. V was shortened by 1 base and J by 6 bases, with 12 bases between the two germline ends. This CDR3 has 14 residues. The CDR3 sequence is CASSLSSTGDTQYF. The CDR3 coding sequence is TGCGCCAGCAGCTTGAGTAGCACAGGGGATACGCAGTATTTT.

This clonotype was seen a handful of times. The rearrangement uses TRBV7-6 and TRBJ2-2; D not certain. The V and J ends lost 5 bases and 5 bases respectively, with 15 bases between them. This CDR3 spans 15 amino acids. CDR1 and CDR2 from the germline V gene are SGHVS and FNYEAQ. CDR3 loop: CASSQAVGNTGELFF. The CDR3 DNA reads TGTGCCAGCAGCCAAGCCGTAGGGAATACCGGGGAGCTGTTTTTT.

This clonotype is termed medium-sized. The gene calls are TRBV10-1 and TRBJ2-4; perhaps TRBD1 as D (5 bases). V gave up 3 bases and J gave up 8 bases, with 8 bases separating them. Germline assignment: CDR1 WNHNN and CDR2 SYGVQD (reference sequence). This CDR3 has 12 residues. The CDR3 loop reads CASSDRADIQYF. The CDR3 nucleotides are TGCGCCAGCAGTGACAGGGCAGACATTCAGTACTTC.

The sample holds a few counts of this clonotype. The genes are TRBV20-1 and TRBJ2-5, with a possible D match to TRBD1 (6 bases). V lost 3 bases and J lost 6, with 14 bases in between. Germline V gene sequence: CDR1 DFQATT, CDR2 SNEGSKA (reference sequence). The CDR3 loop spans 13 amino acids. The CDR3 reads CSASAGGGKTQYF. The CDR3 nucleotides read TGCAGTGCTAGTGCTGGGGGCGGAAAGACCCAGTACTTC.

Only a few counts were recorded for this clonotype. The chain has TRBV12-3 or TRBV12-4 and TRBJ1-2; the match to TRBD1 covers 7 bases. The CDR3 consists of 15 residues. J was trimmed by 0 bases and V by 3 bases; bases with no gene match: 4. The CDR3 reads CASSFGQGANYGYTF. The CDR3 nucleotides are TGTGCCAGCAGTTTTGGCCAGGGGGCTAACTATGGCTACACCTTC.

The chain combines TRBV12-3 or TRBV12-4 with TRBJ1-6, with unresolved D. This CDR3 is 13 amino acids long. V lost 1 base and J 6 bases, leaving 4 bases between the germline ends. In nucleotides, the CDR3 is TGTGCCAGCAGTTTAGGGGGTAATTCACCCCTCCACTTT. Protein product: CASSLGGNSPLHF.

The chain joins TRBV6-1 to TRBJ2-1, with 9 bases lining up with TRBD1. This CDR3 has 15 amino acids. The V gene's germline CDR1 is MNHNS and CDR2 SASEGT. Germline trimming cut 4 bases from V and 3 bases from J; bases unmatched to any gene: 4. CDR3 in amino acids: CASSVETGGYNEQFF. In nucleotides, the CDR3 is TGTGCCAGCAGTGTCGAGACAGGGGGCTACAATGAGCAGTTCTTC.

The V gene is TRBV30, the J gene TRBJ2-3, with D uncertain. The germline V and J ends were trimmed by 0 bases and 6 bases, with 4 bases remaining between them. CDR1 and CDR2 (germline): GTSNPN, SVGIG (reference sequence). This CDR3 spans 11 amino acids. The DNA for the CDR3 is TGTGCCTGGAGTGTAATTGATACGCAGTATTTT. Encoded protein: CAWSVIDTQYF. The entire variable domain, with the rest obtained from reference TRBV30 and TRBJ2-3, is as follows: SQTIHQWPATLVQPVGSPLSLECTVEGTSNPNLYWYRQAAGRGLQLLFYSVGIGQISSEVPQNLSASRPQDRQFILSSKKLLLSDSGFYLCAWSVIDTQYFGPGTRLTVL.

The chain couples TRBV30 to TRBJ2-7; tentative D call: TRBD1 (5 bases). CDR3 length equals 14 residues. Between the trimmed V and J ends, which lost 1 base and 1 base, there was a span of 11 bases. The germline V gene has CDR1 GTSNPN and CDR2 SVGIG (reference sequence). CDR3 bases: TGTGCCTGGAGTGCAGGGTCGAAATCCTACGAGCAGTACTTC. It is translated as CAWSAGSKSYEQYF.

This clonotype appeared a few times. The gene calls are TRBV11-2 and TRBJ2-3; either TRBD1 or TRBD2 may supply D (5 bases each). V shed 3 bases and J shed 2 bases, with 12 bases lying between them. The CDR3 sequence is 15 residues long. Germline CDR1 and CDR2: SGHAT and FQNNGV. The CDR3 sequence: CASSFGTGYTDTQYF. DNA for the CDR3: TGTGCCAGCAGCTTCGGGACGGGCTACACAGATACGCAGTATTTT.

The chain couples TRBV7-3 to TRBJ2-6, with TRBD1 matching over 8 bases. This CDR3 spans 15 amino acids. Trimming removed 5 bases from V and 4 bases from J; junction bases left unmatched: 4. Germline assignment: CDR1 SGHTA and CDR2 FQGTGA. The CDR3 DNA reads as TGTGCCAGCAGCCAGGGGGCGGGGGGGGCCAACGTCCTGACTTTC. Translated, it gives CASSQGAGGANVLTF.

This clonotype was seen more than once but under ten times. The chain uses TRBV11-2 and TRBJ2-4, with no clear D. This CDR3 comprises 12 residues. Germline CDR1 SGHAT, CDR2 FQNNGV. V lost 0 bases and J 3 bases, leaving 0 bases between the germline ends. The DNA of the CDR3 is TGTGCCAGCAGCTTAGACAAAAACATTCAGTACTTC. The encoded protein is CASSLDKNIQYF.

The chain links TRBV29-1 to TRBJ1-1; 7 positions agree with TRBD1. Germline CDR1 is SQVTM and CDR2 is ANQGSEA. CDR3 length: 15 amino acids. V gave up 6 bases and J gave up 0 bases; unmatched junction bases: 10. The CDR3 bases are TGCAGCGTCTCTTTACAGGGGAGGATGAACACTGAAGCTTTCTTT. Protein sequence: CSVSLQGRMNTEAFF.

CDR3 loop: CSVSTGQIPNQPQHF. CDR3 nucleotides: TGCAGTGTCAGTACGGGACAGATCCCAAATCAGCCCCAGCATTTT. V gene TRBV20-1 combines with J gene TRBJ1-5; 7 positions agree with TRBD1. Germline assignment: CDR1 DFQATT and CDR2 SNEGSKA (reference sequence). After removal of 7 bases from V and 4 bases from J, the junction contained 13 bases not matched to a gene. The CDR3 sequence is 15 residues long.